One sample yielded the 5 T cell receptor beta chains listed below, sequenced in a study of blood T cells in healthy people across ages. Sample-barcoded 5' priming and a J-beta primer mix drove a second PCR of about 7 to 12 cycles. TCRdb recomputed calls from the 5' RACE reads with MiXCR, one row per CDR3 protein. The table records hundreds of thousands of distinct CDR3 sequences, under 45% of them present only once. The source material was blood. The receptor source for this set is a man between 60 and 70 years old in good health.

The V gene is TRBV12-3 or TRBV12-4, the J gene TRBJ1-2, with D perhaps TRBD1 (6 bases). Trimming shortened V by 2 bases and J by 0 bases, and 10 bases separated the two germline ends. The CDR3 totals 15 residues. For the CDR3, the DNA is TGTGCCAGCAGTTTACGGGCAGGGGCTAACTATGGCTACACCTTC. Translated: CASSLRAGANYGYTF.

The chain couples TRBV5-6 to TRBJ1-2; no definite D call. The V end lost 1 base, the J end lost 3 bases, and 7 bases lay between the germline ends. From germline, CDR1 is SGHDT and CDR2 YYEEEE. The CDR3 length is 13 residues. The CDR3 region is CASSLKGDYGYTF. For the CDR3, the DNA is TGTGCCAGCAGCTTGAAGGGCGACTATGGCTACACCTTC.

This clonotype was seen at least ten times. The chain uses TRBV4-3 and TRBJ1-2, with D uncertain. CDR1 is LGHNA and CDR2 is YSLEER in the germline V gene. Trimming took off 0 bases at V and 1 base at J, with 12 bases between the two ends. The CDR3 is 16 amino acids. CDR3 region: CASSQDRAAGNYGYTF. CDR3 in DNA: TGCGCCAGCAGCCAAGATCGGGCAGCGGGTAACTATGGCTACACCTTC.

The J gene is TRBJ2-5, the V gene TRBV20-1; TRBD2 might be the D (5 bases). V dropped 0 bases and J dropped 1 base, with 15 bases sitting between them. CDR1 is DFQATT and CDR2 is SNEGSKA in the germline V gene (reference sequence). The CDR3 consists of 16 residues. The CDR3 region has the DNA TGCAGTGCTAGAGATCCGCTAGCCTCCCCCCAAGAGACCCAGTACTTC. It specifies CSARDPLASPQETQYF.

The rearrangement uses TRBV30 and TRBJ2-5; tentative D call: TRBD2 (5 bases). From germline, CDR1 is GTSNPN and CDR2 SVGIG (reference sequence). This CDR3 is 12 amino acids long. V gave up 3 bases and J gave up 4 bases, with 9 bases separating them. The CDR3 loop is CAWREDSETQYF. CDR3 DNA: TGTGCCTGGAGGGAGGACTCAGAGACCCAGTACTTC.